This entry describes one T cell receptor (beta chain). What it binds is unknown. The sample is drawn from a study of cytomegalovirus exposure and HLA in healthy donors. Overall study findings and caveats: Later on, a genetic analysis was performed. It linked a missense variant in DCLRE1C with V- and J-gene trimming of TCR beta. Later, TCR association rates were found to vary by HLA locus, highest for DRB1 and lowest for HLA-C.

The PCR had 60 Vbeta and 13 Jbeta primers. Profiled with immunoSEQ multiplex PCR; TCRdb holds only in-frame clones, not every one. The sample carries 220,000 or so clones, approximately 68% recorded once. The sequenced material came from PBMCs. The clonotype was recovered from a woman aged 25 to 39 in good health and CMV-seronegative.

CDR3 sequence: CASSYAAGAAANEQYF. DNA of the CDR3: TGTGCCAGCAGTTACGCTGCGGGGGCGGCAGCGAACGAGCAGTACTTC. The chain joins TRBV6-5 to TRBJ2-7; tentatively, D is TRBD2 (7 bases). The V end lost 2 bases, the J end lost 5 bases, and 19 bases lay between the germline ends. This CDR3 region has 16 residues. The V gene's germline CDR1 is MNHEY and CDR2 SVGAGI.